A selection of T cell receptor beta chains follows, all from one sample in a study of identical twins. TCRdb itself ran the 5' RACE reads through MiXCR, one entry per CDR3 protein. The table records more than 400,000 distinct CDR3 sequences, around 15% of them present only once. The same sample was also studied in work on yellow fever vaccine responses in identical twins.

Sequencing was done on a sample of CD4+ T cells sorted from blood. The receptor set was obtained from a young woman in good health. Each CDR3 is given with its conserved first and last residue. The order of the fields is clone size, J gene, V gene, D gene, CDR3 DNA, CDR3 protein. The D gene is left open where the match is weak. A row's size may be missing; if present it is once, few, many or a size class.

clone size: few; J gene: TRBJ2-2; V gene: TRBV6-1; D gene: TRBD1; CDR3 DNA: TGTGCCAGCAAGAGAACAGGGGCATCCGGGGAGCTGTTTTTT; CDR3 protein: CASKRTGASGELFF
clone size: many; J gene: TRBJ2-2; V gene: TRBV10-1; D gene: NA; CDR3 DNA: TGCGCCAGCATTGGGGAGCTGAACACCGGGGAGCTGTTTTTT; CDR3 protein: CASIGELNTGELFF
clone size: NA; J gene: TRBJ2-7; V gene: TRBV2; D gene: TRBD2; CDR3 DNA: TGTGCCAGCAAACTAGCGGGAGGTAACGAGCAGTACTTC; CDR3 protein: CASKLAGGNEQYF
clone size: few; J gene: TRBJ2-2; V gene: TRBV5-1; D gene: NA; CDR3 DNA: TGCGCCAGCAGCCGACAGTATTCTGACACCGGGGAGCTGTTTTTT; CDR3 protein: CASSRQYSDTGELFF
clone size: few; J gene: TRBJ2-7; V gene: TRBV6-2/TRBV6-3; D gene: NA; CDR3 DNA: TGTGCCAGCCAGAAGCCAGGAGTCTACGAGCAGTACTTC; CDR3 protein: CASQKPGVYEQYF
clone size: many; J gene: TRBJ2-2; V gene: TRBV29-1; D gene: TRBD1; CDR3 DNA: TGCAGCGTGAGACAGGGGTCTAACACCGGGGAGCTGTTTTTT; CDR3 protein: CSVRQGSNTGELFF
clone size: NA; J gene: TRBJ2-3; V gene: TRBV2; D gene: TRBD2; CDR3 DNA: TGTGCCAGCAAAATAAGGCGGGAGATCAGCACAGATACGCAGTATTTT; CDR3 protein: CASKIRREISTDTQYF
clone size: few; J gene: TRBJ1-4; V gene: TRBV3-1; D gene: NA; CDR3 DNA: TGTGCCAGCAGCCACCTCAGGACAGCCCTGTTTTTT; CDR3 protein: CASSHLRTALFF
clone size: NA; J gene: TRBJ2-5; V gene: TRBV5-1; D gene: NA; CDR3 DNA: TGCGCCAGCAGCTCGGGGGGGACAGGGCACGAGACCCAGTACTTC; CDR3 protein: CASSSGGTGHETQYF
clone size: NA; J gene: TRBJ2-1; V gene: TRBV24-1; D gene: TRBD2; CDR3 DNA: TGTGCCACCAGTGATCGGCGGGAGAAAGTCAATGAGCAGTTCTTC; CDR3 protein: CATSDRREKVNEQFF
clone size: once; J gene: TRBJ2-3; V gene: TRBV4-1; D gene: NA; CDR3 DNA: TGCGCCAGCAGCCAAGCGGCAGATACGCAGTATTTT; CDR3 protein: CASSQAADTQYF
clone size: NA; J gene: TRBJ2-1; V gene: TRBV7-9; D gene: NA; CDR3 DNA: TGTGCCAGCAGCTTAGGCGGGTTCAATGAGCAGTTCTTC; CDR3 protein: CASSLGGFNEQFF
clone size: few; J gene: TRBJ1-5; V gene: TRBV3-1; D gene: NA; CDR3 DNA: TGTGCCAGCAGCCAAGGACAGACCAATCAGCCCCAGCATTTT; CDR3 protein: CASSQGQTNQPQHF
clone size: NA; J gene: TRBJ1-1; V gene: TRBV6-1; D gene: NA; CDR3 DNA: TGTGCCAGCCCCTCGGGGGTGAACACTGAAGCTTTCTTT; CDR3 protein: CASPSGVNTEAFF
clone size: few; J gene: TRBJ2-7; V gene: TRBV20-1; D gene: NA; CDR3 DNA: TGCAGTGCTAGGCTGGTCCAGGGCTCCTACGAGCAGTACTTC; CDR3 protein: CSARLVQGSYEQYF
clone size: NA; J gene: TRBJ2-1; V gene: TRBV5-1; D gene: NA; CDR3 DNA: TGCGCCAGCACCCACGGGAGCTCCTACAATGAGCAGTTCTTC; CDR3 protein: CASTHGSSYNEQFF
clone size: NA; J gene: TRBJ1-1; V gene: TRBV2; D gene: NA; CDR3 DNA: TGTGCCAGCAGGGGGGCCGACAGGAACACTGAAGCTTTCTTT; CDR3 protein: CASRGADRNTEAFF
clone size: few; J gene: TRBJ1-4; V gene: TRBV7-9; D gene: NA; CDR3 DNA: TGTGCCAGCAGCCATAGACAGCTAGATGAAAAACTGTTTTTT; CDR3 protein: CASSHRQLDEKLFF
clone size: NA; J gene: TRBJ2-7; V gene: TRBV19; D gene: TRBD2; CDR3 DNA: TGTGCCAGTAGTATTACTAGAGGCGGGAGTTACGAGCAGTACTTC; CDR3 protein: CASSITRGGSYEQYF
clone size: NA; J gene: TRBJ2-6; V gene: TRBV6-5; D gene: NA; CDR3 DNA: TGTGCCAGCAGTTACGTACGGTCGGTAGGGGCCAACGTCCTGACTTTC; CDR3 protein: CASSYVRSVGANVLTF
clone size: NA; J gene: TRBJ2-7; V gene: TRBV20-1; D gene: TRBD2; CDR3 DNA: TGCAGTGCTGAGAGACTAGCGGGAGTGCACGAGCAGTACTTC; CDR3 protein: CSAERLAGVHEQYF
clone size: NA; J gene: TRBJ2-4; V gene: TRBV7-6; D gene: TRBD2; CDR3 DNA: TGTGCCAGCAGCTTAACGCTAGCGGGAGGGCCAGGCAAAAACATTCAGTACTTC; CDR3 protein: CASSLTLAGGPGKNIQYF
clone size: few; J gene: TRBJ1-1; V gene: TRBV29-1; D gene: NA; CDR3 DNA: TGCAGCGTAAGGGCAGGGTTGAACACTGAAGCTTTCTTT; CDR3 protein: CSVRAGLNTEAFF
clone size: few; J gene: TRBJ2-3; V gene: TRBV7-8; D gene: TRBD2; CDR3 DNA: TGTGCCAGCACCTTCACTAGCGGGGGCACAGATACGCAGTATTTT; CDR3 protein: CASTFTSGGTDTQYF
clone size: NA; J gene: TRBJ2-3; V gene: TRBV9; D gene: NA; CDR3 DNA: TGTGCCAGCAGCGTACCCCCCGCAGATACGCAGTATTTT; CDR3 protein: CASSVPPADTQYF
clone size: once; J gene: TRBJ2-1; V gene: TRBV5-1; D gene: NA; CDR3 DNA: TGCGCCAGCAGCTACGGGATAGTTGGGGACAATGAGCAGTTCTTC; CDR3 protein: CASSYGIVGDNEQFF
clone size: NA; J gene: TRBJ1-1; V gene: TRBV5-1; D gene: NA; CDR3 DNA: TGCGCCAGCAGCTTGGGGTGGGTTACAGAGAACACTGAAGCTTTCTTT; CDR3 protein: CASSLGWVTENTEAFF
clone size: NA; J gene: TRBJ2-3; V gene: TRBV6-1; D gene: NA; CDR3 DNA: TGTGCCAGCAGCCCCGGCCAGTTGGGTTTAGATACGCAGTATTTT; CDR3 protein: CASSPGQLGLDTQYF
clone size: few; J gene: TRBJ2-1; V gene: TRBV13; D gene: TRBD2; CDR3 DNA: TGTGCCAGCAGCTTCCTAGCGGGAGCAGGAGATGAGCAGTTCTTC; CDR3 protein: CASSFLAGAGDEQFF
clone size: few; J gene: TRBJ1-2; V gene: TRBV5-1; D gene: NA; CDR3 DNA: TGCGCCAGCAGCTCCGAGGAGGTGAGAGCCTACACCTTC; CDR3 protein: CASSSEEVRAYTF
clone size: few; J gene: TRBJ2-3; V gene: TRBV12-3/TRBV12-4; D gene: TRBD1; CDR3 DNA: TGTGCCAGCAGTTTTTCGATCGGGACAGGGGCCCGCACAGATACGCAGTATTTT; CDR3 protein: CASSFSIGTGARTDTQYF
clone size: once; J gene: TRBJ2-5; V gene: TRBV3-1; D gene: TRBD2; CDR3 DNA: TGTGCCAGCACCAACACCTCCGGGACTAGGTTTAGAGAGACCCAGTACTTC; CDR3 protein: CASTNTSGTRFRETQYF
clone size: many; J gene: TRBJ2-7; V gene: TRBV5-1; D gene: TRBD2; CDR3 DNA: TGCGCCAGCAGCTTTGGAGGACTAGCCGACTACGAGCAGTACTTC; CDR3 protein: CASSFGGLADYEQYF
clone size: NA; J gene: TRBJ2-3; V gene: TRBV5-5; D gene: TRBD2; CDR3 DNA: TGTGCCAGCAGCTTCCCAAGGACTAGCGGGGGTGAAGATACGCAGTATTTT; CDR3 protein: CASSFPRTSGGEDTQYF
clone size: NA; J gene: TRBJ2-4; V gene: TRBV20-1; D gene: TRBD1; CDR3 DNA: TGCAGTGCTAGAAAGGACAGGGGATCTCAAAACATTCAGTACTTC; CDR3 protein: CSARKDRGSQNIQYF
clone size: NA; J gene: TRBJ2-1; V gene: TRBV7-3; D gene: TRBD1; CDR3 DNA: TGTGCCAGCAGCTTATCAGGGGGCGTGAATGAGCAGTTCTTC; CDR3 protein: CASSLSGGVNEQFF
clone size: few; J gene: TRBJ2-7; V gene: TRBV6-4; D gene: TRBD2; CDR3 DNA: TGTGCCAGCAGTGACCTCCGACTAGCGGGGTCCTCCTACGAGCAGTACTTC; CDR3 protein: CASSDLRLAGSSYEQYF
clone size: NA; J gene: TRBJ1-1; V gene: TRBV7-8; D gene: NA; CDR3 DNA: TGTGCCACCAGCTCCCTCAGGGGACCGAACACTGAAGCTTTCTTT; CDR3 protein: CATSSLRGPNTEAFF
clone size: many; J gene: TRBJ1-4; V gene: TRBV29-1; D gene: NA; CDR3 DNA: TGCAGCGTTTCCACGACGGCAGGCCCTTTGGGCGAAAAACTGTTTTTT; CDR3 protein: CSVSTTAGPLGEKLFF
clone size: few; J gene: TRBJ2-2; V gene: TRBV7-3; D gene: NA; CDR3 DNA: TGTGCCAGCAGCCGGATGGCCTACACCGGGGAGCTGTTTTTT; CDR3 protein: CASSRMAYTGELFF
clone size: NA; J gene: TRBJ2-5; V gene: TRBV7-9; D gene: TRBD2; CDR3 DNA: TGTGCCAGCAGCGAGAATAGCGGGAGTGGGGAGACCCAGTACTTC; CDR3 protein: CASSENSGSGETQYF